One and the same sample provided the 7 T cell receptor beta chains below, sequenced in a study of blood T cells in healthy people across ages. Through a sample-barcoded 5' primer and a J-beta primer mix, a second PCR was run for roughly 6 to 11 cycles. TCRdb used MiXCR to reprocess the 5' RACE reads, holding one entry per CDR3 protein. The sample lists over 450,000 distinct CDR3 sequences, 24% seen once, with approximately 10% in the top ten. Separately, the same data were catalogued under a study of T cells of mothers and their children.

The sequencing input was blood. These TCRs come from a boy younger than 18 in good health.

This clonotype appeared once. Since a much larger clone is just one base distant, this may be a read error. V usage is TRBV7-2 and J usage is TRBJ2-5; 7 nucleotides align to TRBD2. The germline CDR1 and CDR2 sequences are SGHTA and FQGNSA. The CDR3 consists of 14 residues. CDR3 nucleotides: TGTGCCAGCAGGGCGGGAGTCAGAGAAGAGACCCAGCACTTC. This translates into CASRAGVREETQHF.

This chain links TRBV28 with TRBJ1-2, with 7 bases identical to TRBD1. Germline assignment: CDR1 MDHEN and CDR2 SYDVKM. V shed 3 bases and J 7 bases; nucleotides not matched to a gene: 14. This CDR3 is built from 16 residues. CDR3 protein: CASSLVSQGGRRGYTF. The CDR3 DNA is TGTGCCAGCAGTTTGGTATCCCAGGGGGGCAGACGTGGCTACACCTTC.

The CDR3 coding sequence is TGTGCCAGCAGCCCAGGCACTACGACAGGGGGTGAGGATACGCAGTATTTT. Protein sequence: CASSPGTTTGGEDTQYF. The chain is built from TRBV7-2 and TRBJ2-3; 9 bases are a match to TRBD1. V trimming: 5 bases; J trimming: 6 bases; junction bases outside the gene matches: 15. The CDR3 extends over 17 amino acids. In germline, CDR1 is SGHTA, CDR2 FQGNSA.

This clonotype was observed many times. The V and J genes are TRBV6-1 and TRBJ1-2; TRBD1 matches 7 bases. Germline lookup yields CDR1 MNHNS and CDR2 SASEGT. This CDR3 region has 13 residues. The V and J ends lost 4 bases and 5 bases, in that order; junction bases with no gene match: 4. CDR3: CASSVGTEYGYTF. The CDR3, as DNA: TGTGCCAGCAGTGTCGGGACAGAATATGGCTACACCTTC.

The rearrangement uses TRBV27 and TRBJ2-1, with D perhaps TRBD2 (5 bases). The CDR3 is made up of 15 amino acids. Germline V lookup: CDR1 MNHEY, CDR2 SMNVEV (reference sequence). Trimming cost V 7 bases and J 8 bases, with 21 bases left between them. Here the CDR3 DNA reads TGTGCCAGCAAACTGTCCTCGGGGAACAAGGATGAGCAGTTCTTC. Protein sequence: CASKLSSGNKDEQFF.

This clonotype was seen a few times. This chain connects TRBV2 to TRBJ1-2; weak D call: TRBD1 (5 bases). V shed 4 bases and J shed 3 bases, with 12 bases lying between them. Germline V gives CDR1 SNHLY, CDR2 FYNNEI. This CDR3 has 14 amino acids. As DNA, the CDR3 is TGTGCCAGCAGTGGATCGGGGACGGACTATGGCTACACCTTC. Translation gives CASSGSGTDYGYTF.

This clonotype was picked up one time. The chain links TRBV7-2 to TRBJ2-7, with TRBD2 matching over 13 bases. Germline CDR1 and CDR2: SGHTA and FQGNSA. CDR3 length: 17 amino acids. The J segment lost 6 bases and the V segment lost 5 bases, leaving 13 bases of the junction unmatched. The CDR3 nucleotides are TGTGCCAGCAGCCTCATGGGACTAGCGGGACCTGCAACCGAGCAGTACTTC. Translated, it gives CASSLMGLAGPATEQYF.